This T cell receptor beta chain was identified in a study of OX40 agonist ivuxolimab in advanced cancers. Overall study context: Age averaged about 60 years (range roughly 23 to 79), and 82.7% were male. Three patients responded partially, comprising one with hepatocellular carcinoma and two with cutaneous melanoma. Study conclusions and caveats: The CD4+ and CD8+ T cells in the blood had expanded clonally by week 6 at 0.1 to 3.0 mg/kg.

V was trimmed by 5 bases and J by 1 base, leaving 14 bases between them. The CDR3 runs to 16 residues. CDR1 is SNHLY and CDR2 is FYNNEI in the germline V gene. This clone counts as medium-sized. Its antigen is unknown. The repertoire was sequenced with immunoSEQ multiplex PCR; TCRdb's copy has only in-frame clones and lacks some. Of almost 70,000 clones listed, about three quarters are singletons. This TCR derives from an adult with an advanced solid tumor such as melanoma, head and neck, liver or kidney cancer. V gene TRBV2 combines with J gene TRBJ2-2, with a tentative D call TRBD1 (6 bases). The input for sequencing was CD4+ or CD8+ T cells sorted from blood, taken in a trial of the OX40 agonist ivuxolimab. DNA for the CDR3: TGTGCCAGCAGTCCACAGGGTCTTCGGAACACCGGGGAGCTGTTTTTT. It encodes CASSPQGLRNTGELFF.